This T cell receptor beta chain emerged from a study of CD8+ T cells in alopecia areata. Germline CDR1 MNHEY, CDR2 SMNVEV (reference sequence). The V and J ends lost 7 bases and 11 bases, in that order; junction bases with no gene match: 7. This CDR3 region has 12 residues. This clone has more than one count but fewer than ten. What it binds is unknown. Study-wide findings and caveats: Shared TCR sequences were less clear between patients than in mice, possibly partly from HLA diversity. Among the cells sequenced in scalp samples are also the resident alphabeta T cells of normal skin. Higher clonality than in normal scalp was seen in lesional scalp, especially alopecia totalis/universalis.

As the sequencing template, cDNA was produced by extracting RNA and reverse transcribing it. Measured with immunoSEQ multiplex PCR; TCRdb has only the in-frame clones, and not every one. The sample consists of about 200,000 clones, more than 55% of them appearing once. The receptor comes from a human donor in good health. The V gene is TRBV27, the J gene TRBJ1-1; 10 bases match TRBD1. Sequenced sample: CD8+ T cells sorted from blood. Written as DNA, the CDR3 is TGTGCCAGCAATACCGGGACAGGGGTGGCTTTCTTT. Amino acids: CASNTGTGVAFF.